This T cell receptor beta chain was profiled in a study of cytomegalovirus exposure and HLA in healthy donors. Whole-study findings and limits: Most CMV-associated TCR beta chains were later found to appear HLA-restricted. Later work associated 16,951 TCR beta sequences with HLA alleles at 0.05 false discovery rate.

Germline V lookup: CDR1 SGHRS, CDR2 YFSETQ. The CDR3 runs 17 residues. Trimming took 4 bases from V and 4 from J; bases not matched to a gene: 11. PCR used 60 Vbeta primers and 13 Jbeta primers. Libraries were prepared by immunoSEQ multiplex PCR; TCRdb keeps only in-frame clonotypes and omits some of them. The table has 140,000 or so clones, approximately 80% seen once. When sampled, the donors appeared nominally healthy, though they likely had unrecorded immune exposures. A remark on this clone: What it binds is not known.

Sequencing was done on a sample of PBMCs. The chain combines TRBV5-1 with TRBJ1-6, with 7 nucleotides matching TRBD1. This clonotype was sampled from a woman between 18 and 29 years old in good health and CMV-seropositive. The CDR3 loop reads CASSQGSGGTYNSPLHF. In nucleotides, the CDR3 is TGCGCCAGCAGCCAAGGATCAGGGGGAACTTATAATTCACCCCTCCACTTT.